The rows below give T cell receptor beta chains drawn from one sample of a study of blood T cell repertoires in COVID-19. Some clones are missing from TCRdb's copy, which holds only in-frame ones; the method was immunoSEQ multiplex PCR. The data show 100,000 to 150,000 clones, around 85% seen once. The sample was peripheral blood. The receptors here all came from a woman aged 50 to 60 with acute or convalescent COVID-19. CDR3s include the opening cysteine and the closing phenylalanine or tryptophan. A D gene is named only where the DNA matches it firmly. Rows may omit the clone size; those that give it use once, few, many or a size class.

NA,NA,TRBV29-1,TRBJ1-1,TGCAGCGTTGTACAGTACACTGAAGCTTTCTTT,CSVVQYTEAFF
NA,NA,TRBV19,TRBJ1-6,TGTGCCAGTAGTATTTCGGACAGATTAAATTCACCCCTCCACTTT,CASSISDRLNSPLHF
NA,TRBD1,TRBV6-5,TRBJ2-5,TGTGCCAGCAGTTCTCCGGGACAGGCCCAAGAGACCCAGTACTTC,CASSSPGQAQETQYF
NA,TRBD1,TRBV6-1,TRBJ2-3,TGTGCCAGCAGTGACCCGGGACAGGGGGGCCCAGATACGCAGTATTTT,CASSDPGQGGPDTQYF
once,NA,TRBV6-1,TRBJ2-7,TGTGCCAGCAGTGAAGGGAGACGAACCGAGCAGTACTTC,CASSEGRRTEQYF
NA,TRBD1,TRBV2,TRBJ1-2,TGTGCCAGCATTCCAGCAGGGGGCTCTAACTATGGCTACACCTTC,CASIPAGGSNYGYTF
NA,NA,TRBV2,TRBJ1-5,TGTGCCAGCACCGAGGGAAGTTCGGGGAATCAGCCCCAGCATTTT,CASTEGSSGNQPQHF
NA,TRBD2,TRBV4-2,TRBJ2-1,TGTGCCAGCAGCCAAGATTGGCTAGCGGACTACAATGAGCAGTTCTTC,CASSQDWLADYNEQFF
NA,NA,TRBV6-6,TRBJ1-1,TGTGCCAGCAGTTACGGCGTAGGGGCTGAAGCTTTCTTT,CASSYGVGAEAFF
NA,NA,TRBV7-5,TRBJ2-2,TGTGCCAGAAGCTTCGACACAAACACCGGGGAGCTGTTTTTT,CARSFDTNTGELFF
NA,NA,TRBV4-1,TRBJ2-7,TGCGCCAGCAGCCAAGAGAGGCAATCCTACGAGCAGTACTTC,CASSQERQSYEQYF
NA,TRBD2,TRBV10-3,TRBJ2-3,TGTGCCATCAACCCGACTAGCGGGGGTTACACAGATACGCAGTATTTT,CAINPTSGGYTDTQYF
NA,NA,TRBV5-4,TRBJ2-4,TGTGCCAGCAGCCCGGCGAGGGTAGGAAACATTCAGTACTTC,CASSPARVGNIQYF
NA,NA,TRBV6-5,TRBJ1-1,TGTGCCAGCAGTTACTCAAGGGGAAGTACTGAAGCTTTCTTT,CASSYSRGSTEAFF
NA,TRBD1,TRBV6-5,TRBJ1-6,TGTGCCAGCAGTTACTGGGGACAGCATAATTCACCCCTCCACTTT,CASSYWGQHNSPLHF
once,TRBD1,TRBV6-5,TRBJ2-1,TGTGCCAGCGGGCAACAGGGGTCGGGGTTCTTC,CASGQQGSGFF